These 26 T cell receptor beta chains share one sample of origin, sequenced in a study of control samples from healthy donors and cancer patients. Profiled with immunoSEQ multiplex PCR; TCRdb holds only in-frame clones, not every one. Of 130,000 to 150,000 clones in the sample, approximately 91% are singletons; the top ten hold 8% to 9.5%. The sequenced sample consisted of blood. Receptors originate from a woman aged 25 to 45 in good health.

The V and J genes are TRBV19 and TRBJ2-2; 8 bases map to TRBD1. Unmatched junction bases numbered 5, after V lost 5 bases and J lost 6 bases. Per germline, CDR1 LNHDA and CDR2 SQIVND (reference sequence). This CDR3 is built from 14 residues. The CDR3 protein is CASSDRGPPGELFF. The CDR3 DNA sequence: TGTGCCAGTAGTGACAGGGGCCCTCCCGGGGAGCTGTTTTTT.

The genes are TRBV27 and TRBJ1-1; 7 bases line up with TRBD1. Per the germline V gene, CDR1 is MNHEY and CDR2 is SMNVEV (reference sequence). The V gene end was trimmed by 6 bases and the J gene end by 8 bases; junction bases not matched to a gene: 3. This CDR3 comprises 11 residues. The CDR3 DNA is TGTGCCAGCAGAACACAGGGGGAAGCTTTCTTT. This gives the protein CASRTQGEAFF.

This chain joins TRBV5-4 and TRBJ1-1; weak D call: TRBD1 (5 bases). The CDR3 contains 15 residues. Germline-derived CDR1 and CDR2 are SGHNT and YYREEE (reference sequence). Trimming took off 3 bases at V and 4 bases at J, with 16 bases between the two ends. The CDR3 DNA reads as TGTGCCAGCAGCTCCGAGACCGGGGCGGGCACTGAAGCTTTCTTT. Its translation is CASSSETGAGTEAFF.

The rearrangement uses TRBV14 and TRBJ2-2; 12 bases are a match to TRBD2. The CDR3 contains 17 residues. Germline V gene sequence: CDR1 SGHDN, CDR2 FVKESK. Trimming removed 3 bases from V and 0 bases from J; junction bases left unmatched: 2. The CDR3 coding sequence is TGTGCCAGCAGCCACCTAGCGGGAGGGCCGAACACCGGGGAGCTGTTTTTT. This codes for CASSHLAGGPNTGELFF.

This chain connects TRBV6-1 to TRBJ2-3; D remains unclear. Looked up from germline, CDR1 is MNHNS and CDR2 is SASEGT. This CDR3 comprises 13 residues. V dropped 3 bases and J dropped 3 bases, with 7 bases sitting between them. The CDR3 protein is CASSEVPTDTQYF. In DNA form, the CDR3 reads TGTGCCAGCAGTGAGGTGCCTACAGATACGCAGTATTTT.

V usage is TRBV28 and J usage is TRBJ1-5; D might be TRBD1 (6 bases). The CDR3 loop spans 12 amino acids. V was clipped by 8 bases and J by 7 bases, with 12 bases between them. CDR1 is MDHEN, CDR2 SYDVKM, per germline. This CDR3 reads CASLTGYQPQHF. The DNA for the CDR3 is TGTGCCAGCCTTACAGGGTACCAGCCCCAGCATTTT.

The genes are TRBV30 and TRBJ1-4, with D hard to call. The CDR3 runs 17 residues. The germline gives CDR1 GTSNPN, CDR2 SVGIG (reference sequence). Trimming left V 3 bases short and J 0 bases short, with 17 bases between. The CDR3 loop is CAWSRGYSSATNEKLFF. The CDR3 nucleotides are TGTGCCTGGAGCAGAGGGTACTCCTCTGCAACTAATGAAAAACTGTTTTTT.

J is TRBJ1-3 and V is TRBV7-3; D ambiguous. V was trimmed by 2 bases and J by 0 bases, leaving 5 bases between them. There are 14 residues in the CDR3. Germline V gives CDR1 SGHTA, CDR2 FQGTGA. In DNA, the CDR3 is TGTGCCAGCAGCTTATCCAACTCTGGAAACACCATATATTTT. As protein: CASSLSNSGNTIYF. The variable domain in full, with the rest retrieved from reference TRBV7-3 and TRBJ1-3, is GAGVSQTPSNKVTEKGKYVELRCDPISGHTALYWYRQSLGQGPEFLIYFQGTGAADDSGLPNDRFFAVRPEGSVSTLKIQRTERGDSAVYLCASSLSNSGNTIYFGEGSWLTVV.

This chain uses TRBV9 with TRBJ2-7; TRBD2 agrees at 14 bases. Germline V gene sequence: CDR1 SGDLS, CDR2 YYNGEE. The CDR3 is 17 amino acids. V dropped 0 bases and J dropped 3; count of bases not matched to a gene: 5. This CDR3 is CASSVGGLAGDGYEQYF. Here the CDR3 DNA reads TGTGCCAGCAGCGTAGGGGGACTAGCGGGAGATGGCTACGAGCAGTACTTC.

This sequence joins TRBV10-3 and TRBJ2-5; 9 bases map to TRBD2. With V trimmed by 3 bases and J by 5 bases, 7 bases remained unmatched. The CDR3 has 15 amino acids. The germline V gene encodes CDR1 ENHRY and CDR2 SYGVKD. The CDR3 protein is CAISDGGRAGETQYF. CDR3 sequence (DNA): TGTGCCATCAGTGATGGCGGGAGGGCCGGGGAGACCCAGTACTTC.

The CDR3 DNA reads as TGTGCCAGCAGATACCGGGACAACCCCACAGATACGCAGTATTTT. Residues: CASRYRDNPTDTQYF. The genes are TRBV27 and TRBJ2-3; perhaps TRBD1 as D (6 bases). CDR1 and CDR2 from the germline V gene are MNHEY and SMNVEV (reference sequence). V gave up 6 bases and J gave up 2 bases, with 15 bases separating them. The CDR3 covers 15 residues.

The chain recombines TRBV28 with TRBJ2-1; 16 positions agree with TRBD2. This CDR3 is built from 17 residues. With 4 bases clipped from V and 7 bases from J, the junction kept 7 bases outside the gene matches. CDR1 and CDR2 (germline): MDHEN, SYDVKM. In DNA, the CDR3 is TGTGCCAGCAGTTCCGGGACTAGCGGGAGGGCTAGAAATGAGCAGTTCTTC. It is translated as CASSSGTSGRARNEQFF.

The gene calls are TRBV19 and TRBJ2-7; tentatively, D is TRBD1 (5 bases). Germline V gives CDR1 LNHDA, CDR2 SQIVND (reference sequence). The CDR3 length is 13 residues. Trimming pared 3 bases from V and 3 bases from J, leaving 9 bases between. The CDR3 loop is CASSIWGNYEQYF. For the CDR3, the DNA is TGTGCCAGTAGTATCTGGGGCAACTACGAGCAGTACTTC.

The J gene is TRBJ1-3, the V gene TRBV20-1; 9 nucleotides match TRBD1. The ends lost 6 bases at V and 15 bases at J; junction bases unmatched: 6. CDR1 is DFQATT, CDR2 SNEGSKA, per germline (reference sequence). The CDR3 covers 10 residues. Written as DNA, the CDR3 is TGCAGTGCCATGGACAGGGGCCAATATTTT. Translation gives CSAMDRGQYF.

The V call is TRBV20-1, the J call TRBJ2-7; TRBD2 matches at 9 bases. Unmatched junction bases numbered 8, after V lost 8 bases and J lost 9 bases. This CDR3 comprises 11 residues. Germline lookup yields CDR1 DFQATT and CDR2 SNEGSKA (reference sequence). The CDR3 bases are TGCAGTTCTAAGCGGGAGGAGGTGCAGTACTTC. This gives the protein CSSKREEVQYF.

V usage is TRBV19 and J usage is TRBJ1-1, with TRBD1 matching 7 bases. V dropped 5 bases and J dropped 4; count of bases not matched to a gene: 10. The V gene's germline CDR1 is LNHDA and CDR2 SQIVND (reference sequence). This CDR3 region has 15 residues. Here the CDR3 DNA reads TGTGCCAGTAGTGGCCGTCGGCAGGGGGGCACTGAAGCTTTCTTT. Protein: CASSGRRQGGTEAFF.

J is TRBJ2-3 and V is TRBV12-5; D unresolved. Germline CDR1 is LGHNT and CDR2 is FRNRAP. The CDR3 has 15 amino acids. CDR3 loop: CAGPRKGRKHDTQYF. CDR3 bases: TGTGCCGGACCCCGTAAGGGTAGAAAGCACGATACGCAGTATTTT.

V is TRBV27 and J is TRBJ2-2, with D perhaps matching TRBD2 (6 bases). The germline V and J ends were trimmed by 6 bases and 9 bases, with 8 bases remaining between them. In germline, CDR1 is MNHEY, CDR2 SMNVEV (reference sequence). This CDR3 has 11 residues. CDR3 residues: CASREGRELFF. Written as DNA, the CDR3 is TGTGCCAGCAGGGAGGGGCGGGAGCTGTTTTTT.

Of note for this clone: The same CDR3 arises from other DNA sequences in this sample as well. The V gene is TRBV18, the J gene TRBJ2-6, with D unresolved. V gave up 6 bases and J gave up 0 bases, with 3 bases separating them. Germline assignment: CDR1 KGHSH and CDR2 LQKENI. The CDR3 is 13 residues long. The CDR3 is CASSPSGANVLTF. Written as DNA, the CDR3 is TGTGCCAGCTCTCCCTCTGGGGCCAACGTCCTGACTTTC.

The chain has TRBV18 and TRBJ1-1; D call uncertain. Trimming stripped 2 bases from V and 0 bases from J, with 7 bases between. There are 14 residues in the CDR3. Germline CDR1 and CDR2: KGHSH and LQKENI. CDR3: CASSPDNLNTEAFF. Written as DNA, the CDR3 is TGTGCCAGCTCACCAGACAATTTGAACACTGAAGCTTTCTTT.

This clone was detected a few times. The chain is built from TRBV30 and TRBJ1-1, with a tentative D call TRBD1 (6 bases). The germline V gene encodes CDR1 GTSNPN and CDR2 SVGIG (reference sequence). V gave up 1 base and J gave up 2 bases, with 17 bases separating them. CDR3 size: 16 residues. The CDR3 nucleotides are TGTGCCTGGAGTGACCATCCCGGGACAAGAAACACTGAAGCTTTCTTT. As protein: CAWSDHPGTRNTEAFF. Based on the CDR3 plus reference TRBV30 and TRBJ1-1, the full variable domain is SQTIHQWPATLVQPVGSPLSLECTVEGTSNPNLYWYRQAAGRGLQLLFYSVGIGQISSEVPQNLSASRPQDRQFILSSKKLLLSDSGFYLCAWSDHPGTRNTEAFFGQGTRLTVV.

The chain couples TRBV5-1 to TRBJ1-1; perhaps TRBD1 as D (6 bases). Germline V gene data show CDR1 as SGHRS and CDR2 as YFSETQ. This CDR3 spans 14 amino acids. Between the trimmed V and J ends, which lost 2 bases and 2 bases, there was a span of 10 bases. The CDR3 DNA is TGCGCCAGCAGCTTTCGGACAGTTAACACTGAAGCTTTCTTT. It encodes CASSFRTVNTEAFF.

This sequence joins TRBV6-5 and TRBJ2-2; 9 bases are a match to TRBD1. The CDR3 loop spans 13 amino acids. CDR1 and CDR2 from the germline V gene are MNHEY and SVGAGI. The trim removed 6 bases at V and 5 bases at J, leaving 1 base unmatched. CDR3 in DNA: TGTGCCAGCAGGACAGGGGGGACCGGGGAGCTGTTTTTT. Residues: CASRTGGTGELFF.

V is TRBV4-1 and J is TRBJ2-5, with 13 positions matching TRBD2. The V and J ends lost 4 bases and 3 bases, in that order; junction bases with no gene match: 11. In germline, CDR1 is MGHRA, CDR2 YSYEKL. This CDR3 has 18 residues. CDR3 protein: CASSPLVLAGGSEETQYF. The CDR3 region has the DNA TGCGCCAGCAGCCCTCTGGTACTAGCGGGAGGGTCTGAAGAGACCCAGTACTTC.

The chain carries TRBV30 and TRBJ1-1; D is perhaps TRBD1 (6 bases). Germline CDR1 is GTSNPN and CDR2 is SVGIG (reference sequence). The CDR3 extends over 13 amino acids. V dropped 2 bases and J dropped 7 bases, with 14 bases sitting between them. The CDR3 DNA follows: TGTGCCTGGAGTTCGGGGGGCGGTGGTGAAGCTTTCTTT. Its translation is CAWSSGGGGEAFF.

This clone was counted between two and nine times. CDR3 loop: CASSPRGGTEAFF. In DNA form, the CDR3 reads TGTGCCAGCTCGCCCAGAGGGGGAACTGAAGCTTTCTTT. V and J are TRBV6-6 and TRBJ1-1, with D maybe TRBD1 (6 bases). Germline CDR1 MNHNY, CDR2 SVGAGI (reference sequence). This CDR3 has 13 residues. Trimming cost V 8 bases and J 5 bases, with 15 bases left between them.